The 27 T cell receptor beta chains below were found in one sample sequenced in a study of shared clonotypes between healthy human individuals. Some clones are missing from TCRdb's copy, which holds only in-frame ones; the method was immunoSEQ multiplex PCR. The sample includes just over 2,000,000 clones, 95% of them seen just once. Input material: naive CD4+ T cells sorted from blood. Regarding subset: CD45RA+ positively selected. The receptors derive from a man aged 18 to 30 in good health.

V is TRBV6-1 and J is TRBJ2-7; tentatively, D is TRBD1 (5 bases). CDR1 MNHNS and CDR2 SASEGT come from the germline V gene. Between the trimmed V and J ends, which lost 8 bases and 3 bases, there was a span of 11 bases. CDR3 length equals 12 residues. CDR3 nucleotides: TGTGCCAGCGAGACTCAGGGCTACGAGCAGTACTTC. It encodes CASETQGYEQYF.

The chain combines TRBV30 with TRBJ1-4, with unresolved D. Germline CDR1 GTSNPN, CDR2 SVGIG (reference sequence). This CDR3 has 13 residues. Trimming removed 1 base at V and 3 bases at J, with 6 bases between. DNA of the CDR3: TGTGCCTGGAGTGGAATGCCTAATGAAAAACTGTTTTTT. It codes for CAWSGMPNEKLFF.

This chain connects TRBV7-2 to TRBJ2-5, with D perhaps TRBD2 (5 bases). Trimming removed 5 bases at V and 1 base at J, with 11 bases between. Germline assignment: CDR1 SGHTA and CDR2 FQGNSA. The CDR3 runs to 14 residues. The CDR3 here is CASSPGGPQETQYF. CDR3 nucleotide sequence: TGTGCCAGCAGCCCTGGAGGCCCCCAAGAGACCCAGTACTTC.

This clone was counted once. This chain uses TRBV5-4 with TRBJ1-2; perhaps TRBD1 as D (6 bases). This CDR3 contains 15 residues. The V and J ends lost 0 bases and 9 bases respectively, with 18 bases between them. Germline V lookup: CDR1 SGHNT, CDR2 YYREEE (reference sequence). This CDR3 is CASSLAGTQQGSYTF. As DNA, the CDR3 is TGTGCCAGCAGCTTGGCCGGAACGCAACAGGGAAGCTACACCTTC. The full variable domain, in which reference TRBV5-4 and TRBJ1-2 provide the parts outside the CDR3, is ETGVTQSPTHLIKTRGQQVTLRCSSQSGHNTVSWYQQALGQGPQFIFQYYREEENGRGNFPPRFSGLQFPNYSSELNVNALELDDSALYLCASSLAGTQQGSYTFGSGTRLTVV.

The chain couples TRBV5-4 to TRBJ1-3, with TRBD1 matching 7 bases. This CDR3 has 14 residues. The J segment lost 2 bases and the V segment lost 2 bases, leaving 1 base of the junction unmatched. Per germline, CDR1 SGHNT and CDR2 YYREEE (reference sequence). DNA for the CDR3: TGTGCCAGCAGCTTTACAGGGGCTGGAAACACCATATATTTT. Translation gives CASSFTGAGNTIYF.

The chain is built from TRBV5-1 and TRBJ2-1; 7 nucleotides agree with TRBD2. V was clipped by 1 base and J by 6 bases; unmatched bases: 7. CDR1 is SGHRS, CDR2 YFSETQ, per germline. This CDR3 has 15 amino acids. The CDR3 spells CASSLSLAVLNEQFF. The CDR3, as DNA: TGCGCCAGCAGCTTGAGCCTAGCGGTCCTCAATGAGCAGTTCTTC.

The chain couples TRBV6-6 to TRBJ2-7; D possibly corresponds to TRBD2 (6 bases). With 8 bases removed from V and 5 bases from J, the gap between germline ends came to 16 bases. CDR1 is MNHNY and CDR2 is SVGAGI in the germline V gene (reference sequence). The CDR3 totals 13 residues. Written as DNA, the CDR3 is TGTGCCAGCCGTCACGCGGGGTTGAACGAGCAGTACTTC. Translation: CASRHAGLNEQYF.

This chain links TRBV10-3 with TRBJ1-3; TRBD1 might be the D (6 bases). Germline V gene lookup returns CDR1 ENHRY and CDR2 SYGVKD. The germline V and J ends were trimmed by 8 bases and 3 bases, with 14 bases remaining between them. CDR3 size: 14 residues. CDR3 DNA: TGTGCCATCGGCGAACAGGGAATTGGAAACACCATATATTTT. Its translation: CAIGEQGIGNTIYF.

J is TRBJ2-7 and V is TRBV7-8; possibly TRBD2 for D (6 bases). V shed 4 bases and J shed 0 bases, with 22 bases lying between them. The CDR3 runs 18 residues. Germline lookup yields CDR1 SGHVS and CDR2 FQNEAQ. For the CDR3, the DNA is TGTGCCAGCAGCTATCCACCCCCAGGACTACCGAGCTCCTACGAGCAGTACTTC. It specifies CASSYPPPGLPSSYEQYF.

The rearrangement joins TRBV5-1 to TRBJ1-2; D possibly corresponds to TRBD1 (6 bases). Per germline, CDR1 SGHRS and CDR2 YFSETQ. The germline V and J ends were trimmed by 3 bases and 5 bases, with 14 bases remaining between them. The CDR3 has 14 residues. The CDR3 region has the DNA TGCGCCAGCAGCTGGGACACCTCGGGGTATGGCTACACCTTC. Its protein product is CASSWDTSGYGYTF.

Only one count was recorded for this clone. The chain has TRBV5-1 and TRBJ2-1, with TRBD2 identical over 10 bases. CDR1 is SGHRS and CDR2 is YFSETQ in the germline V gene. CDR3 length: 14 amino acids. The V and J ends lost 6 bases and 5 bases, in that order; junction bases with no gene match: 5. In DNA form, the CDR3 reads TGCGCCAGCACCCCAGCGGGGGGGCACAATGAGCAGTTCTTC. It specifies CASTPAGGHNEQFF.

The chain joins TRBV9 to TRBJ2-2; 7 bases match TRBD2. Germline lookup yields CDR1 SGDLS and CDR2 YYNGEE. The CDR3 sequence is 16 residues long. Trimming took 4 bases from V and 3 from J; bases not matched to a gene: 9. CDR3 nucleotides: TGTGCCAGCAGCCGTGACGGGGGGACCCACACCGGGGAGCTGTTTTTT. Protein: CASSRDGGTHTGELFF.

This chain links TRBV10-3 with TRBJ2-1, with D perhaps matching TRBD1 (8 bases). The CDR3 is 15 residues long. V shed 4 bases and J shed 5 bases, with 15 bases lying between them. The germline V gene encodes CDR1 ENHRY and CDR2 SYGVKD. The CDR3 is CAISVGGTGNNEQFF. The CDR3, as DNA: TGTGCCATCAGTGTGGGGGGGACAGGCAACAATGAGCAGTTCTTC.

Concerning this clone: Other DNA sequences within the sample encode an identical CDR3. J is TRBJ1-1 and V is TRBV6-5; TRBD1 agrees at 8 bases. This CDR3 has 13 amino acids. Germline loops: CDR1 MNHEY, CDR2 SVGAGI. V shed 6 bases and J 4 bases; nucleotides not matched to a gene: 4. The CDR3 region is CASSRGQGTEAFF. The CDR3 nucleotides are TGTGCCAGCAGCAGAGGACAGGGCACTGAAGCTTTCTTT.

The V call is TRBV5-4, the J call TRBJ2-7; D call uncertain. V was trimmed by 0 bases and J by 0 bases, leaving 10 bases between them. The CDR3 consists of 15 residues. Per germline, CDR1 SGHNT and CDR2 YYREEE (reference sequence). Here the CDR3 reads CASSLGQAHSYEQYF. In DNA form, the CDR3 reads TGTGCCAGCAGCTTGGGCCAGGCCCACTCCTACGAGCAGTACTTC.

This clone has only one observation. V is TRBV11-2 and J is TRBJ2-1; D is unclear. The germline V gene has CDR1 SGHAT and CDR2 FQNNGV. This CDR3 has 14 amino acids. V was trimmed by 6 bases and J by 6 bases, leaving 15 bases between them. DNA for the CDR3: TGTGCCAGCAGTCCCCTTCACAGCTTCAATGAGCAGTTCTTC. This sequence encodes CASSPLHSFNEQFF.

With respect to this clone: Within the sample, other DNA sequences also encode this same CDR3. The chain employs TRBV18 and TRBJ1-5, with 7 bases aligning to TRBD1. Germline assignment: CDR1 KGHSH and CDR2 LQKENI. The CDR3 runs to 15 residues. The V segment lost 1 base and the J segment 1 base; nucleotides outside the gene matches: 1. The CDR3: CASSPQGASNQPQHF. In DNA form, the CDR3 reads TGTGCCAGCTCACCACAGGGGGCGAGCAATCAGCCCCAGCATTTT.

As concerns this clone: A much larger clone differs from this one at a single base, so this may be a read error. V gene TRBV25-1 combines with J gene TRBJ1-2, with D unclear. This CDR3 region has 12 residues. CDR1 and CDR2 (germline): MGHDK, SYGVNS. The CDR3 spells CASSDHGYGHTF. The CDR3 DNA reads TGTGCCAGCAGTGATCACGGATATGGCCACACCTTC.

This chain uses TRBV5-5 with TRBJ1-2, with D perhaps matching TRBD1 (5 bases). CDR3 size: 17 residues. Germline CDR1 and CDR2: SGHKS and YYEKEE (reference sequence). V lost 2 bases and J lost 10, with 27 bases in between. CDR3 sequence (DNA): TGTGCCAGCAGCTTAGGGGAAGACAGCTTTCTCGCTTTAGTCTACACCTTC. This encodes CASSLGEDSFLALVYTF.

This chain joins TRBV30 and TRBJ1-3; D gene ambiguous. From germline, CDR1 is GTSNPN and CDR2 SVGIG (reference sequence). V lost 0 bases and J lost 2, with 14 bases in between. This CDR3 region has 16 residues. Written as DNA, the CDR3 is TGTGCCTGGAGTGTATCCCGGAGACGGCCTGGAAACACCATATATTTT. This encodes CAWSVSRRRPGNTIYF.

Points on this clone: The sample carries other DNA sequences with the same CDR3. This chain links TRBV5-6 with TRBJ2-1; D is possibly TRBD1 (6 bases). Germline CDR1 reads SGHDT; CDR2 reads YYEEEE. Trimming pared 0 bases from V and 3 bases from J, leaving 7 bases between. This CDR3 spans 14 amino acids. CDR3 residues: CASSLGTVYNEQFF. The CDR3 nucleotides are TGTGCCAGCAGCTTGGGGACAGTCTACAATGAGCAGTTCTTC.

The CDR3 spells CASSQAFPLGTNYGYTF. The CDR3 DNA reads TGTGCCAGCAGCCAAGCCTTCCCTTTGGGCACGAACTATGGCTACACCTTC. The chain links TRBV14 to TRBJ1-2; D uncertain. V shed 1 base and J shed 2 bases, with 17 bases lying between them. CDR3 length: 17 residues. From germline, CDR1 is SGHDN and CDR2 FVKESK.

The CDR3 DNA reads TGCAGCGTTGAATCAGGGGGCAATGAGCAGTTCTTC. Its protein is CSVESGGNEQFF. The chain employs TRBV29-1 and TRBJ2-1, with 7 bases that match TRBD1. CDR1 is SQVTM, CDR2 ANQGSEA, per germline. Trimming at V came to 2 bases and at J to 6 bases, leaving 1 base not matched to a gene. The CDR3 is 12 residues long.

The chain combines TRBV15 with TRBJ2-7; 9 bases match TRBD2. This CDR3 spans 19 amino acids. V lost 0 bases to trimming and J lost 2 bases; unmatched junction nucleotides: 14. Germline CDR1 reads LNHNV; CDR2 reads YYDKDF (reference sequence). The CDR3 protein is CATSREEPGLALSTYEQYF. The CDR3 DNA reads TGTGCCACCAGCAGAGAGGAACCGGGACTAGCCCTCAGTACCTACGAGCAGTACTTC.

The chain is built from TRBV10-3 and TRBJ1-1; D is possibly TRBD1 (6 bases). CDR1 ENHRY and CDR2 SYGVKD come from the germline V gene. The V end was cut by 6 bases, the J end by 1 base, with 9 bases between. The CDR3 consists of 13 residues. This CDR3 is CAIRDRKNTEAFF. DNA for the CDR3: TGTGCCATCAGGGACAGAAAGAACACTGAAGCTTTCTTT.

The J gene is TRBJ2-1, the V gene TRBV18; TRBD2 matches at 8 bases. The CDR3 sequence is 15 residues long. V shed 4 bases and J 2 bases; nucleotides not matched to a gene: 4. CDR1 and CDR2 from the germline V gene are KGHSH and LQKENI. The CDR3 DNA reads TGTGCCAGCTCACAGGGTAGCGGGGCCTACAATGAGCAGTTCTTC. This encodes CASSQGSGAYNEQFF.

This clone is a singleton in its sample. This chain connects TRBV6-1 to TRBJ1-5, with D hard to call. V was trimmed by 2 bases and J by 4 bases, leaving 12 bases between them. Germline lookup yields CDR1 MNHNS and CDR2 SASEGT. The CDR3 has 15 residues. CDR3 coding DNA: TGTGCCAGCAGTGAATTTAAGAAGATTAATCAGCCCCAGCATTTT. Translating gives CASSEFKKINQPQHF.